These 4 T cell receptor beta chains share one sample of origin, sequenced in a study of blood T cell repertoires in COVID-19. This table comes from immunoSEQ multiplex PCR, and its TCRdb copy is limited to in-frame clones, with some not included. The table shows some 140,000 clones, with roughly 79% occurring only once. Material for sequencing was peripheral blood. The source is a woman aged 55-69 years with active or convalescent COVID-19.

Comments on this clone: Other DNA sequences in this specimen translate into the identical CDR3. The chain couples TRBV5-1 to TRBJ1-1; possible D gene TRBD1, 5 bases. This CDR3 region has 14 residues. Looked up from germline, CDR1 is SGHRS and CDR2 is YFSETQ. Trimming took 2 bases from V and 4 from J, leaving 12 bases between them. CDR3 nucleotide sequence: TGCGCCAGCAGCTTAGACGGCGGGGGCACTGAAGCTTTCTTT. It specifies CASSLDGGGTEAFF.

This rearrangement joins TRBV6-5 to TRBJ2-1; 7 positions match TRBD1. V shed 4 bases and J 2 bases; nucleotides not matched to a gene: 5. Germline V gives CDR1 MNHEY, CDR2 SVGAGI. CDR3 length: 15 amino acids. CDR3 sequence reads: CASSSIDRAYNEQFF. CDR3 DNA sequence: TGTGCCAGCAGTTCCATAGACAGGGCCTACAATGAGCAGTTCTTC.

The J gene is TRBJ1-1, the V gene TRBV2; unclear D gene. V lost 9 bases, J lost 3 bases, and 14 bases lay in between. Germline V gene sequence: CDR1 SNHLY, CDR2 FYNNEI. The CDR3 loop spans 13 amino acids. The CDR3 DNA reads TGTGCCAGTTTCCTCAGCGGGGACACTGAAGCTTTCTTT. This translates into CASFLSGDTEAFF.

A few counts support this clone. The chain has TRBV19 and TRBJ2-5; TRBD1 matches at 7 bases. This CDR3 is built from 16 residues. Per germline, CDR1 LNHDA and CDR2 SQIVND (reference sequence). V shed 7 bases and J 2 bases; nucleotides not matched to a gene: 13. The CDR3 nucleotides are TGTGCCAGTAAACCGCGGACAGGTTGGGAACAAGAGACCCAGTACTTC. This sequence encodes CASKPRTGWEQETQYF.